This T cell receptor (beta chain) is drawn from a study of T cells in Graves' hyperthyroidism and ophthalmopathy (dated by TCRdb to the late 2010s). Regarding the study in general: Peripheral blood samples were taken at the time of initial diagnosis, prior to any treatment. TCR V-J signatures able to tell the groups apart were searched for in a discovery cohort of approximately 95 patients, of whom around 42 had Graves' ophthalmopathy and some 60 had stable Graves' hyperthyroidism. Prospective prediction of ophthalmopathy was tested in an independent validation cohort consisting of 18 to 20 hyperthyroidism patients and about 17 patients who later progressed to ophthalmopathy. The 100 discovery patients were randomly divided into training and test sets at a 7:3 ratio. The study also compared thyroid tissue and blood T-cell repertoires from 5 to 7 Graves' hyperthyroidism patients. After blood sampling, hyperthyroidism patients were treated with methimazole at a starting dose of 30 mg daily, and ophthalmopathy patients were treated with high-dose intravenous methylprednisolone. The paper describes TCR Vbeta CDR3 sequencing of 120 to 150 peripheral blood samples, made up of roughly 45 ophthalmopathy patients, 70 to 80 hyperthyroidism patients and around 17 progressor patients. The investigation overall reported the following: In validation, progression to ophthalmopathy was predicted by the model with 70.59% sensitivity and 72.22% specificity, a median of roughly six months before onset. In cross-validation, a model built on a 13 V-J signature told ophthalmopathy apart from stable hyperthyroidism with just under 90% sensitivity and about 81% specificity, and in testing the same model reached 80%/75%. Sample size was not statistically predetermined, and investigators were not blinded to group allocation. Most expanded thyroid clonotypes (frequency above 0.001) were also detected in blood, a finding suggesting that blood repertoires may reflect thyroid immune responses.

The germline ends are 17 bases apart after V is trimmed by 1 base and J by 8 bases. The CDR3 numbers 15 residues from cysteine through phenylalanine. Just the 45-base CDR3 DNA is kept, in frame starting at base 1. Via the germline V gene, CDR1 is SGHTA and CDR2 FQGNSA. This clonotype was counted at least ten times. Its specific antigen is unknown. Base quality data are lacking; no much larger clone is found one base away. Graves' hyperthyroidism was defined as stable when no progression to ophthalmopathy occurred over 18 months of follow-up. The hyperthyroidism patients were between 18 and 65 years old and newly diagnosed, with a disease duration of less than 2 months. The study excluded patients with uncontrolled infections, other autoimmune diseases, pregnancy or lactation. Diagnoses were based on clinical symptoms, serum thyroxine and TRAb, thyroid ultrasound and orbital computed tomography. PBMCs were isolated from 10 ml of fresh peripheral blood by Ficoll-Paque density gradient centrifugation. Total RNA was extracted with Trizol reagent, and quality was checked on an Agilent 2100 Bioanalyzer.

TCR beta CDR3 regions were amplified from RNA transcripts. The first round of RT-PCR for the TCR CDR3 was performed with the HTBI primer set and the Qiagen OneStep RT-PCR kit. A second multiplex PCR round built the libraries, followed by size selection and purification. The libraries were sequenced on an Illumina HiSeq2000 using paired-end 100 bp reads. The source study handled its data this way. Raw data were processed with SOAPnuke, discarding reads with adapters, uncalled bases, mean Phred below 15, or no exact constant-primer or identifier match. COPE v1.2.5 was used to merge the high-quality paired reads, and each unique nucleotide sequence was defined as a clonotype. MiTCR v1.1 was used to align the clonotypes against IMGT TRBV, TRBD and TRBJ reference segments. The analysis was restricted to V-J combinations with a frequency above 0.0001, which together covered 98% to 99.2% of the repertoires. A TCS score was defined as the ratio between F50 (clonal expansion) and ExV (chaos), using BLOSUM62-based TCRdist between CDR3 peptides within each V-J. Welch's t-statistics and random forest reduced 450 to 600 V-J features to about 13, which were used in a naive Bayes classifier (R e1071). TCRdb handled the public reads itself, with Q25 trimming in fastp and clone calling in MiXCR, and kept productive beta chains. One record per CDR3 amino acid sequence lists the most common genes and DNA. For this entry, the V and J calls and clone size follow TCRdb and not the study's own pipeline. The sample profile shows about 210,000 distinct CDR3 sequences; 17% of them were found once. The top ten constitute around 50% of the sample.

This TCR came from a man aged 50 or older with Graves' hyperthyroidism. Sequencing used blood. The chain is encoded by TRBV7-2 joined to TRBJ1-1, with the D gene uncertain. The CDR3 has the sequence CASSLVLQSSGEAFF. The DNA sequence reads TGTGCCAGCAGCTTAGTTTTGCAGTCCTCTGGGGAAGCTTTCTTT.